What follows describes a single TCR beta chain. Seattle participants joined during active infection and were tracked over time. V shed 1 base and J 0 bases; nucleotides not matched to a gene: 15. The CDR3 extends over 19 amino acids. Germline CDR1 MNHEY, CDR2 SMNVEV (reference sequence). The data were taken from a study of blood T cell repertoires in COVID-19. Across the study: The analysed material was cDNA or gDNA that came from T cells, B-cell-depleted T cells, or PBMCs.

Some clones are missing from TCRdb's copy, which holds only in-frame ones; the method was immunoSEQ multiplex PCR. The sample lists tens of thousands of clones, nearly 90% occurring once. The sequenced sample consisted of peripheral blood. The V and J genes are TRBV27 and TRBJ2-7, with 7 nucleotides matching TRBD2. This TCR came from a man in his sixties with COVID-19, enrolled during active disease. As DNA, the CDR3 is TGTGCCAGCAGTTTATGGGTGGCTAGCGGCGACCTCCTCTCCTACGAGCAGTACTTC. It specifies CASSLWVASGDLLSYEQYF.